This T cell receptor beta chain was retrieved from a study of cytomegalovirus exposure and HLA in healthy donors. General study results and limits: An analysis was carried out at a later point. It showed that HLA-associated TCR beta chains were more clonally expanded than equally common non-associated chains. The presence/absence work took it that sequencing depth was about the same across donors.

Points on this clone: The antigen remains undetermined.

This CDR3 has 16 residues. Unmatched junction bases numbered 10, after V lost 5 bases and J lost 9 bases. The germline CDR1 and CDR2 sequences are MNHEY and SMNVEV (reference sequence). Researchers ran the PCR with 60 Vbeta and 13 Jbeta primers. Methods used by the authors: It was a later analysis that counted about 80 million unique TCR beta chains, of which approximately 9.9 million were shared. The data were produced by immunoSEQ multiplex PCR, yet TCRdb's version contains in-frame clones alone and is incomplete. The DNA gave D and trimming, while V, J and clone size come from that table. The sample holds 150,000 to 200,000 clones, more than 75% seen once.

The sequencing input was PBMCs. V usage is TRBV27 and J usage is TRBJ1-6; 10 bases are shared with TRBD1. The receptor's source is a man aged 35 to 55 in good health and CMV-seropositive. The CDR3 DNA sequence: TGTGCCAGCAGTCTAAAGACACGGGACAGGGGTTCACCCCTCCACTTT. It specifies CASSLKTRDRGSPLHF.